These T cell receptor beta chains were read from a single sample in a study of graft-versus-host responses after intestinal transplantation. Antigens of these TCRs are unknown. The protocol was immunoSEQ multiplex PCR, while the TCRdb copy is restricted to in-frame clones and leaves out a portion. The sample lists about 88,000 clones; roughly 92% were seen once. This material consisted of unstimulated CD4+ T cells sorted from spleen or lymph node cells, taken before intestinal transplant. The origin of the receptors is a human donor who received an intestinal transplant. The CDR3 runs from the conserved cysteine through the conserved F or W.

>TRBV6-5|15|TRBJ1-1
CASRIGHSHKTEAFF
>TRBV15|16|TRBJ2-4
CATSSWDREAKNIQYF
>TRBV7-9|14|TRBJ2-5
CASSRGETTETQYF
>TRBV28|15|TRBJ2-7
CASISWGNSPYEQYF
>TRBV11-2|13|TRBJ2-7
CASRGGSSYEQYF
>TRBV7-2|15|TRBJ2-1
CASSLGLRRGGEQFF
>TRBV15|15|TRBJ1-6
CATSRDKGGSSPLHF
>TRBV25-1|15|TRBJ1-6
CASSDARGSNSPLHF
>TRBV7-8|14|TRBJ2-7
CASSTIDGPYEQYF
>TRBV28|15|TRBJ2-2
CASRSGTQNTGELFF
>TRBV18|13|TRBJ2-7
CASSPRTIHEQYF
>TRBV5-1|16|TRBJ2-7
CASKEAGQMSSYEQYF
>TRBV7-8|14|TRBJ1-1
CASSLGHGATEAFF
>TRBV7-2|15|TRBJ1-2
CASSLAPDSYYGYTF
>TRBV9|16|TRBJ2-1
CASSVTVQGANNEQFF
>TRBV7-8|15|TRBJ2-7
CASSKFRDRSYEQYF
>TRBV28|10|TRBJ1-5
CASSFQPQHF
>TRBV5-8|15|TRBJ2-2
CASSLQGANTGELFF
>TRBV5-1|15|TRBJ1-5
CASSLTGDSNQPQHF
>TRBV9|13|TRBJ1-2
CASSVRVDYGYTF
>TRBV6-4|13|TRBJ2-1
CASSSTVGNEQFF
>TRBV29-1|13|TRBJ2-6
CSVETTGANVLTF
>TRBV19|14|TRBJ2-7
CASTSWDRGYEQYF
>TRBV10-3|12|TRBJ1-1
CAISRDNTEAFF
>TRBV5-1|15|TRBJ2-7
CASGTGTGFAYEQYF
>TRBV7-2|15|TRBJ2-3
CASSLRTGGTDTQYF
>TRBV2|15|TRBJ2-3
CASSEKGLVTDTQYF